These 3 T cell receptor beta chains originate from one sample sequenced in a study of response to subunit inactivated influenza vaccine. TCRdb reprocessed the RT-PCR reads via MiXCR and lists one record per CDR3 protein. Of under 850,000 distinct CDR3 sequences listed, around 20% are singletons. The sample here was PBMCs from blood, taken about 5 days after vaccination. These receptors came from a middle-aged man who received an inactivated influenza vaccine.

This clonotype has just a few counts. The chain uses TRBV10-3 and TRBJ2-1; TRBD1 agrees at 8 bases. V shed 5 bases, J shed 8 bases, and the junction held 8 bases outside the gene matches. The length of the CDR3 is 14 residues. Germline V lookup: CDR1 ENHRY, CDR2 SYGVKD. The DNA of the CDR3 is TGTGCCATCAGTCTGGCAGGGGGCCTGGATGAGCAGTTCTTC. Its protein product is CAISLAGGLDEQFF.

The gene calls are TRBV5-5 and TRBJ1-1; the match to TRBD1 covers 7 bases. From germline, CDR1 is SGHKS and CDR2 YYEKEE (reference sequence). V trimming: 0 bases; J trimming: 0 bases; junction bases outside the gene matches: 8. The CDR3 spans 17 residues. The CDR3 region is CASSLEGRGSMNTEAFF. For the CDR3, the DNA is TGTGCCAGCAGCTTGGAGGGCAGGGGGTCCATGAACACTGAAGCTTTCTTT. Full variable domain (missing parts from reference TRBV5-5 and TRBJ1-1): DAGVTQSPTHLIKTRGQQVTLRCSPISGHKSVSWYQQVLGQGPQFIFQYYEKEERGRGNFPDRFSARQFPNYSSELNVNALLLGDSALYLCASSLEGRGSMNTEAFFGQGTRLTVV.

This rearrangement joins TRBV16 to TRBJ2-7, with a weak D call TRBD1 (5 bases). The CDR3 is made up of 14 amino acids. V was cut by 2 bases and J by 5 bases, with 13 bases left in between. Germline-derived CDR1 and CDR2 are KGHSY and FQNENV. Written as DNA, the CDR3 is TGTGCCAGCAGCCAAACCGCCAGGGCGGACGAGCAGTACTTC. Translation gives CASSQTARADEQYF.